These T cell receptor beta chains were read from a single sample in a study of blood T cell repertoires in COVID-19. Generated by immunoSEQ multiplex PCR, the TCRdb table keeps only in-frame clones and is missing some. The sample lists 250,000 to 300,000 clones, around nine tenths seen once, with 10% to 12% in the top ten. Sequenced input: peripheral blood. The source is a woman in her 30s with COVID-19, enrolled during active disease. Each CDR3 is given with its conserved first and last residue. The D gene is left open where the match is weak. Clone size is not always given. Where it is, it says once, few, many or a class for expanded clones.

CDR3: CASSLFNSYLNTEAFF
D: NA
length: 16
size: NA
V: TRBV5-8

CDR3: CAWSLIGLAGVGAITDTQYF
D: TRBD2
length: 20
size: once
V: TRBV30

CDR3: CASSLEQSEQYF
D: NA
length: 12
size: few
V: TRBV5-4

CDR3: CASSLNRERTGELFF
D: NA
length: 15
size: NA
V: TRBV7-9

CDR3: CSASPGLTTPETQYF
D: TRBD2
length: 15
size: NA
V: TRBV20-1

CDR3: CASSQSAPAEAFF
D: NA
length: 13
size: few
V: TRBV16

CDR3: CAGSYQGQGVSGANVLTF
D: TRBD1
length: 18
size: once
V: TRBV6-2/TRBV6-3

CDR3: CASSLGGYTYEQYF
D: NA
length: 14
size: NA
V: TRBV11-1

CDR3: CASSEVAGVDEQYF
D: TRBD2
length: 14
size: NA
V: TRBV10-2

CDR3: CASSLWGTGAKETQYF
D: TRBD1
length: 16
size: NA
V: TRBV7-2

CDR3: CASSLSPGSTLNTEAFF
D: NA
length: 17
size: NA
V: TRBV9

CDR3: CASSRSSGEQYF
D: NA
length: 12
size: NA
V: TRBV6-5

CDR3: CASSLANRVDQPQHF
D: NA
length: 15
size: NA
V: TRBV27

CDR3: CASSSLPRNYGYTF
D: NA
length: 14
size: NA
V: TRBV28

CDR3: CASSHLGGGNEQYF
D: TRBD2
length: 14
size: NA
V: TRBV4-1

CDR3: CASTLLTGPYTGELFF
D: NA
length: 16
size: NA
V: TRBV5-4

CDR3: CASGIRNYNQPQHF
D: NA
length: 14
size: NA
V: TRBV19

CDR3: CASGYRGRNSPLHF
D: TRBD1
length: 14
size: NA
V: TRBV28

CDR3: CASSFQVGGYTF
D: NA
length: 12
size: NA
V: TRBV13

CDR3: CASSLGLAGGTYNEQFF
D: TRBD2
length: 17
size: NA
V: TRBV5-5

CDR3: CASRRTGTVDTIYF
D: TRBD1
length: 14
size: NA
V: TRBV2

CDR3: CASSPGRGGYEQYF
D: TRBD2
length: 14
size: NA
V: TRBV6-5

CDR3: CASSSWTGVRNTIYF
D: TRBD1
length: 15
size: once
V: TRBV5-6

CDR3: CAISENISGRKVAYEQYF
D: NA
length: 18
size: NA
V: TRBV10-3

CDR3: CASSEARGTGAYEQYF
D: TRBD1
length: 16
size: NA
V: TRBV2

CDR3: CASSVASSYEQYF
D: NA
length: 13
size: NA
V: TRBV9

CDR3: CAWSGHEDQPQHF
D: NA
length: 13
size: NA
V: TRBV30

CDR3: CASSLAGAGDAYEQYF
D: NA
length: 16
size: once
V: TRBV7-9

CDR3: CASSLDRVEAFF
D: NA
length: 12
size: NA
V: TRBV7-9

CDR3: CASVRDANTGELFF
D: NA
length: 14
size: NA
V: TRBV19

CDR3: CASSTTGSGNSPLHF
D: NA
length: 15
size: NA
V: TRBV28

CDR3: CASSDNGGSYEQYF
D: NA
length: 14
size: NA
V: TRBV6-1

CDR3: CASSYSGASNQPQHF
D: NA
length: 15
size: NA
V: TRBV6-5

CDR3: CATSGQIPTNEKLFF
D: TRBD1
length: 15
size: NA
V: TRBV24-1

CDR3: CASSLTGFQETQYF
D: TRBD1
length: 14
size: NA
V: TRBV5-4

CDR3: CAWSGTGGADTQYF
D: TRBD1
length: 14
size: few
V: TRBV30